These 18 T cell receptor beta chains share one sample of origin, sequenced in a study of read filtering for tumor transcriptome and immune sequencing. The library was built from about 400 ng RNA with molecular barcoded adaptors for alpha/delta and beta/gamma chains. TCRdb recomputed calls from the reads with MiXCR, one row per CDR3 protein. The table has around 60,000 distinct CDR3 sequences, 15% to 25% seen once; the top ten hold over 12%. The source material was a population of CD138-negative cells sorted from bone marrow. The receptors shown here come from a donor at least 40 years old with multiple myeloma.

This clonotype was seen at least ten times. This CDR3 reads CASTPIMGRETQYF. CDR3 DNA sequence: TGTGCCAGCACCCCAATAATGGGTAGAGAGACCCAGTACTTC. The rearrangement joins TRBV7-8 to TRBJ2-5, with no clear D. Germline V lookup: CDR1 SGHVS, CDR2 FQNEAQ. This CDR3 has 14 amino acids. V was trimmed by 7 bases and J by 4 bases, leaving 16 bases between them.

Note on this clonotype: A clone one base away is much larger, so this may be a read error. The rearrangement links TRBV19 to TRBJ2-5; possibly TRBD1 for D (5 bases). V was shortened by 7 bases and J by 4 bases, with 19 bases between the two germline ends. Germline CDR1 and CDR2: LNHDA and SQIVND (reference sequence). This CDR3 contains 15 residues. This chain's CDR3 is CASNDRLGPGETQYF. CDR3 sequence (DNA): TGTGCCAGTAACGACAGACTGGGTCCGGGAGAGACCCAGTACTTC.

This clonotype was seen ten or more times. This chain joins TRBV29-1 and TRBJ1-5; 7 nucleotides match TRBD1. Germline V gene lookup returns CDR1 SQVTM and CDR2 ANQGSEA. The junction had 12 bases not matched to a gene; V was cut back by 7 bases and J by 6 bases. This CDR3 is 14 amino acids long. The CDR3 reads CSADRARPGQPQHF. CDR3 sequence (DNA): TGCAGCGCCGACAGGGCACGGCCTGGTCAGCCCCAGCATTTT.

Ten or more counts support this clonotype. The chain links TRBV3-1 to TRBJ1-2, with 7 bases fitting TRBD1. The CDR3 runs to 13 residues. The junction had 2 bases not matched to a gene; V was cut back by 4 bases and J by 3 bases. Germline CDR1 LGHDT, CDR2 YNNKEL (reference sequence). CDR3 loop: CASSLTGDYGYTF. The CDR3 nucleotides read TGTGCCAGCAGCCTTACAGGGGACTATGGCTACACCTTC.

This chain joins TRBV20-1 and TRBJ1-5; a weak D match, TRBD1 (5 bases). There are 15 residues in the CDR3. Trimming pared 8 bases from V and 0 bases from J, leaving 17 bases between. The germline V gene has CDR1 DFQATT and CDR2 SNEGSKA (reference sequence). The CDR3 nucleotides are TGCAGTCTCCAGCGGGACGCTTATAGCAATCAGCCCCAGCATTTT. It translates to CSLQRDAYSNQPQHF.

In its sample, this clonotype was seen many times. The V and J genes are TRBV3-1 and TRBJ2-7; D perhaps matches TRBD2 (5 bases). Germline CDR1 is LGHDT and CDR2 is YNNKEL (reference sequence). V lost 2 bases and J 6 bases, leaving 5 bases between the germline ends. CDR3 length: 11 amino acids. The CDR3, as DNA: TGTGCCAGCAGCCAACGGGGCGAGCAGTACTTC. This encodes CASSQRGEQYF.

With respect to this clonotype: Given a far larger clone just one base away, this is likely a sequencing read error. V and J are TRBV28 and TRBJ2-7; the D gene is possibly TRBD1 (6 bases). With 9 bases removed from V and 7 bases from J, the gap between germline ends came to 19 bases. The CDR3 is made up of 13 amino acids. Germline V gene lookup returns CDR1 MDHEN and CDR2 SYDVKM. CDR3 coding DNA: TGTGCCAGTGCAGGGGTGTCGTACAATGAGCAGTACTTC. Translating it yields CASAGVSYNEQYF.

The genes are TRBV7-9 and TRBJ1-2; no firm D call. This CDR3 has 15 amino acids. Trimming took off 5 bases at V and 0 bases at J, with 13 bases between the two ends. Germline V lookup: CDR1 SEHNR, CDR2 FQNEAQ (reference sequence). The chain's CDR3 is CASSATAVANYGYTF. CDR3 DNA sequence: TGTGCCAGCAGCGCAACAGCGGTAGCTAACTATGGCTACACCTTC.

Comment on this clonotype: One end of the junction fails to match germline, which may point to a read error. The chain joins TRBV5-1 to TRBJ2-3; 9 bases fit TRBD1. The CDR3 totals 14 residues. Germline V gene data show CDR1 as SGHRS and CDR2 as YFSETQ. CDR3 coding DNA: TGCGCCAGCAGCACCGGACAGGGGACAGCTACGCAGTATTTT. This codes for CASSTGQGTATQYF. The full variable domain, rest sourced from reference TRBV5-1 and TRBJ2-3, is KAGVTQTPRYLIKTRGQQVTLSCSPISGHRSVSWYQQTPGQGLQFLFEYFSETQRNKGNFPGRFSGRQFSNSRSEMNVSTLELGDSALYLCASSTGQGTATQYFGPGTRLTVL.

This clonotype was seen at least ten times. The V call is TRBV20-1, the J call TRBJ2-6; a weak D match, TRBD1 (5 bases). The CDR3 is 14 residues long. CDR1 and CDR2 (germline): DFQATT, SNEGSKA (reference sequence). V was shortened by 2 bases and J by 4 bases, with 9 bases between the two germline ends. This chain's CDR3 is CSARQGSGANVLTF. The DNA of the CDR3 is TGCAGTGCTAGACAGGGATCCGGGGCCAACGTCCTGACTTTC.

This clonotype has ten or more counts. The gene calls are TRBV20-1 and TRBJ2-5; TRBD1 is a possible D gene (6 bases). Germline assignment: CDR1 DFQATT and CDR2 SNEGSKA (reference sequence). V shed 5 bases and J shed 5 bases, with 12 bases lying between them. CDR3 size: 12 residues. The CDR3 protein is CSAEQGWETQYF. The DNA of the CDR3 is TGCAGTGCTGAACAGGGCTGGGAGACCCAGTACTTC.

Concerning this clonotype itself: The CDR3 end shows no conserved phenylalanine or tryptophan, and so a read error is likely. The J gene is TRBJ1-1, the V gene TRBV6-5, with 8 positions matching TRBD1. Germline CDR1 is MNHEY and CDR2 is SVGAGI. The CDR3 is 14 residues long. The V and J ends lost 5 bases and 1 base, in that order; junction bases with no gene match: 3. The CDR3 nucleotides read TGTGCCAGCAGTCCCAGGGGGCAGAACACTGAAGCTTTCTCT. Protein sequence: CASSPRGQNTEAFS.

There are many counts of this clonotype. The chain has TRBV20-1 and TRBJ2-7; 9 bases match TRBD1. This CDR3 comprises 14 residues. In germline, CDR1 is DFQATT, CDR2 SNEGSKA (reference sequence). V dropped 5 bases and J dropped 6; count of bases not matched to a gene: 11. The CDR3 nucleotides are TGCAGTGCTTACAGGGACAGGGACCTCGTCGAGCAGTACTTC. Encoded protein: CSAYRDRDLVEQYF.

About this clonotype: At one of its ends the junction is not consistent with the germline gene, which may arise from a read error. This chain connects TRBV11-2 to TRBJ2-5, with 15 bases lining up with TRBD2. The CDR3 is 19 amino acids. CDR1 is SGHAT, CDR2 FQNNGV, per germline. The CDR3 sequence: CASSPGGLAGGGRQETLYF. CDR3 nucleotide sequence: TGTGCCAGCAGCCCGGGGGGACTAGCGGGGGGTGGTAGGCAAGAGACCCTGTACTTC.

This clonotype was seen ten or more times. The genes are TRBV29-1 and TRBJ2-2, with a tentative D call TRBD2 (5 bases). Trimming took 7 bases from V and 1 from J, leaving 7 bases between them. The germline CDR1 and CDR2 sequences are SQVTM and ANQGSEA. The CDR3 extends over 12 amino acids. CDR3 coding DNA: TGCAGCGGAACTAGGAACACCGGGGAGCTGTTTTTT. Its protein is CSGTRNTGELFF.

Comment on this clonotype: A single base separates this from a much larger clone, so it may be a read error. This chain joins TRBV28 and TRBJ1-2, with a tentative D call TRBD1 (5 bases). Trimming left V 7 bases short and J 5 bases short, with 11 bases between. Germline assignment: CDR1 MDHEN and CDR2 SYDVKM. This CDR3 region has 12 residues. This CDR3 reads CASTLDKYGYTF. The CDR3 DNA reads as TGTGCCAGCACCCTGGACAAATATGGCTACACCTTC.

This clonotype occurred once. The chain combines TRBV19 with TRBJ2-1, with 14 bases matching TRBD2. CDR3 length equals 17 residues. Losses at the gene ends were 7 bases for V and 8 bases for J; bases not matched to a gene: 13. Germline CDR1 LNHDA, CDR2 SQIVND (reference sequence). The CDR3 loop reads CASTRNPGLAGVDEQFF. The CDR3 DNA follows: TGTGCCAGTACTAGGAACCCGGGACTAGCGGGAGTGGATGAGCAGTTCTTC.

This clonotype was observed at least ten times. The chain couples TRBV2 to TRBJ2-1; 9 bases align to TRBD1. CDR1 is SNHLY and CDR2 is FYNNEI in the germline V gene. The CDR3 is 12 amino acids. Trimming cost V 5 bases and J 8 bases; bases outside gene matches: 1. CDR3 in amino acids: CASSRDRDEQFF. The CDR3, as DNA: TGTGCCAGCAGTCGGGACAGGGATGAGCAGTTCTTC. Variable domain in full (rest from reference TRBV2 and TRBJ2-1): EPEVTQTPSHQVTQMGQEVILRCVPISNHLYFYWYRQILGQKVEFLVSFYNNEISEKSEIFDDQFSVERPDGSNFTLKIRSTKLEDSAMYFCASSRDRDEQFFGPGTRLTVL.